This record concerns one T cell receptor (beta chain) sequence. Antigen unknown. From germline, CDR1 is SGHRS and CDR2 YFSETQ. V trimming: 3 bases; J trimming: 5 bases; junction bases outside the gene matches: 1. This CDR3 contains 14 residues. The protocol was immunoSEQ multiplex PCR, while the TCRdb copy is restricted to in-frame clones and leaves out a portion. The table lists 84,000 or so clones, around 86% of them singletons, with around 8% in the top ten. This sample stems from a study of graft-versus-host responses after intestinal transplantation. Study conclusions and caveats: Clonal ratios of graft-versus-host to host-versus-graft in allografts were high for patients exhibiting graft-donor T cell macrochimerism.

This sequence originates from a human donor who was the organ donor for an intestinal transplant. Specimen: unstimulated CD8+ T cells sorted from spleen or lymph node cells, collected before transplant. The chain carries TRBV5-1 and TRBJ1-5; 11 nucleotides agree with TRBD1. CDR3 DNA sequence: TGCGCCAGCAGCTCGGGACAGGGGGATCAGCCCCAGCATTTT. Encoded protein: CASSSGQGDQPQHF.